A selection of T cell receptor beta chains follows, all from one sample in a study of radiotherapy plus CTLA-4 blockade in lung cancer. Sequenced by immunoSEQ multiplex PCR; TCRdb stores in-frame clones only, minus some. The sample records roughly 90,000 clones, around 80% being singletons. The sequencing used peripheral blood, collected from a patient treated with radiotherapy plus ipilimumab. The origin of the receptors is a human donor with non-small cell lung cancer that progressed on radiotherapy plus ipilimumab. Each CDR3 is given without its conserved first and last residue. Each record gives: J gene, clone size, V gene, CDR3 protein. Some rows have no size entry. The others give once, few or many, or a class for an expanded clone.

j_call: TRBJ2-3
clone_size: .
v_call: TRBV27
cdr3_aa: ASSDSPSTTDTQY

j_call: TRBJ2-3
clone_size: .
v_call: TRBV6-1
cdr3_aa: ASSEDLQVDTQY

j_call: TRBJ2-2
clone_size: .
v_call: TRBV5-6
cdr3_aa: ASSLSMAGYTGELF

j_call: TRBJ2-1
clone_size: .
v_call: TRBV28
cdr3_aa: ASSFRQTLAGGPHNEQF

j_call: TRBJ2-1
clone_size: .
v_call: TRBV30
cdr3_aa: AWSDLGNGLNEQF

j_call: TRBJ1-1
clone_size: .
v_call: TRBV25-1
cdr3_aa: ASWGWTEAF

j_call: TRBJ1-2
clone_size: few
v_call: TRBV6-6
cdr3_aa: ATVKTGGNYGYT

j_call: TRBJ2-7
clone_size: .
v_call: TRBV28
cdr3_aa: ASKGGLQFSYEQY

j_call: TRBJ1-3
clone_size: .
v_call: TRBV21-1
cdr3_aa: ASSKGSGRDSGNTIY

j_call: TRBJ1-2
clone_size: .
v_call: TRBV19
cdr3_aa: ASSPRPPGRNPGYT

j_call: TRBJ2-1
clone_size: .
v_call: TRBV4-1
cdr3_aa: ASSQDPTNNEQF

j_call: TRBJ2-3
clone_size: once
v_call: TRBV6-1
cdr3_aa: ASSDNGQGTDTQY

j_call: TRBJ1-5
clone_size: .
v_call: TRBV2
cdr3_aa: ASSVHGLGNQPQH

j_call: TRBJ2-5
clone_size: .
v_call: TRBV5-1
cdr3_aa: ASSRPWSQETQY

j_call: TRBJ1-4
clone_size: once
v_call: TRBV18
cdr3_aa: ASSRQLNEKLF

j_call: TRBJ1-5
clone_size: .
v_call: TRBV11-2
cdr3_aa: ASSRTGSNQPQH

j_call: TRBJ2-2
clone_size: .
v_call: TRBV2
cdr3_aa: ASSSGGTGELF

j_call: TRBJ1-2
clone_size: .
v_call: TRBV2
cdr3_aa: ASSERIYGYT

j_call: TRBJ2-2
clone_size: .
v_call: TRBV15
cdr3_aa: ATSREEAFRTGELF

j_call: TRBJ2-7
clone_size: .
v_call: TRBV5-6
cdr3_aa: ASSLIAGVPTGEQY

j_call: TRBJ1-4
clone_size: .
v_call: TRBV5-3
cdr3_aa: ARSPLPQGYEKLF

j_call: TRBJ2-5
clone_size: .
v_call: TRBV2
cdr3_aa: ASLRQGIRQETQY

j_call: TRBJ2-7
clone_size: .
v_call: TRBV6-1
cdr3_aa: ASSERRDANYEQY

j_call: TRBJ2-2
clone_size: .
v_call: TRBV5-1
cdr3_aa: ASSKMSRGAGALGELF

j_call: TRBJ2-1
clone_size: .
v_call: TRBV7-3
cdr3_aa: ASSYSGSSYNEQF

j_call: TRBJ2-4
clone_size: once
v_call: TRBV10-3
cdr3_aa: AISHATSGIAKNIQY

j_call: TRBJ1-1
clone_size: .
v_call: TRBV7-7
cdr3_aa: ASSFRRQGLGNTEAF

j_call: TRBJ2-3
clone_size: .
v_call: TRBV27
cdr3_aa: ASRAGTVQTDTQY

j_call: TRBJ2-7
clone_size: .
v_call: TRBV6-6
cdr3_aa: ASSFRHGTAYEQY

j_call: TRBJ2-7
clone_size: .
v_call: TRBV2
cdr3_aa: ASETSVGYEQY

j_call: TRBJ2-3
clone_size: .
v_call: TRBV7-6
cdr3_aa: ASSLMTPGARTDTQY

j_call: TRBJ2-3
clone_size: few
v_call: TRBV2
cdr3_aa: ASSEDGGGRDFFSTDTQY

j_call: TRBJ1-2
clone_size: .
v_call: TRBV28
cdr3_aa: ASSIAVPGYT

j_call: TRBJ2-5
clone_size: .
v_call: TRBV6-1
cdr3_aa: ASSEAGQSETQY

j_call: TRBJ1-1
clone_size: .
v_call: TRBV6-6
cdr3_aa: ASRRTANTEAF

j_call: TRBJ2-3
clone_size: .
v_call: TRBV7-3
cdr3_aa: ASSLRASTDTQY

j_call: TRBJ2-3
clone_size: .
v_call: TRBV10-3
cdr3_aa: AISEPVGLAGSDTQY

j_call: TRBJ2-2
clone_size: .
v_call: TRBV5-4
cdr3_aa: ASSSGLAGNTGELF

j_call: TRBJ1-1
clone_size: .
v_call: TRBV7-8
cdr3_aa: ASTPIRLDDTEAF

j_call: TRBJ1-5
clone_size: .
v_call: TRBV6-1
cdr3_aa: ASSAGDSNQPQH

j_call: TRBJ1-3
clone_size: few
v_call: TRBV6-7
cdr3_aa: ASSTQGADTIY

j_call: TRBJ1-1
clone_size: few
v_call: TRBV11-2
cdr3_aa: ASRADRVNTEAF

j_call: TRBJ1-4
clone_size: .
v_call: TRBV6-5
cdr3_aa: ASSIRGTNEKLF

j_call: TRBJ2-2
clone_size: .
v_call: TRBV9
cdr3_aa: ASSPQGLSATGELF

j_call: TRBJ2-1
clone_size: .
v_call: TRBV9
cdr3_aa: ASSVEGGNEQF

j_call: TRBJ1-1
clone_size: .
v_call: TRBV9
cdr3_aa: ASRAEQEDTEAF

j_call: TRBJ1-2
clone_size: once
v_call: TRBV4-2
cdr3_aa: ASSHSGTVDGYT

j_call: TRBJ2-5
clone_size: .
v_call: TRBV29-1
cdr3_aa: SGMDSSWGTQY

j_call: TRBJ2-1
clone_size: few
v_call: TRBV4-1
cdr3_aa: ASSQLGLSGDEQF

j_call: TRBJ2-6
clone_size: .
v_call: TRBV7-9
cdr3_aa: ASSLDLGAGANVLT